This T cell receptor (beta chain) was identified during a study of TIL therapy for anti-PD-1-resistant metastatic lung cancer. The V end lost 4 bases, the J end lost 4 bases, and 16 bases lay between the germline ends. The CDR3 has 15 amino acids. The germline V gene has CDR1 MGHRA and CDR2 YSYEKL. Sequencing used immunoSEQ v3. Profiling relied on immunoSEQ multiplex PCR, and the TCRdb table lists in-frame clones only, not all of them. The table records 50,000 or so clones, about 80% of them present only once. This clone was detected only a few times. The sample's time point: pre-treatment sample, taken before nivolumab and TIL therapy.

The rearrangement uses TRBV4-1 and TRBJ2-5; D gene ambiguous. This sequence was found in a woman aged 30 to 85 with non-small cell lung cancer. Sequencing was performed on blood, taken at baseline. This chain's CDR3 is CASSLLPGWRETQYF. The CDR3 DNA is TGCGCCAGCAGCCTCCTCCCCGGGTGGCGAGAGACCCAGTACTTC.